The source of this TCR beta chain is a study of OX40 agonist ivuxolimab in advanced cancers. Whole-study context: Hepatocellular carcinoma, melanoma, renal cell or head and neck cancer affected the dose-escalation patients.

V lost 6 bases to trimming and J lost 2 bases, with 2 bases between them. The CDR3 covers 12 residues. Germline CDR1 reads MNHEY; CDR2 reads SMNVEV (reference sequence). A note on this clone: Its antigen is not identified.

The data were produced by immunoSEQ multiplex PCR, yet TCRdb's version contains in-frame clones alone and is incomplete. The table has fewer than 100,000 clones, approximately 82% seen once. Points from the study as a whole: CD8+ T cells were the subset that, on average, had more expanded clones than CD4+.

This rearrangement joins TRBV27 to TRBJ2-6, with D uncertain. Sequenced here: CD4+ or CD8+ T cells sorted from blood, sampled in a trial of the OX40 agonist ivuxolimab. This TCR was sampled from an adult with an advanced solid tumor such as melanoma, head and neck, liver or kidney cancer. CDR3 DNA sequence: TGTGCCAGCAGCCCTGGGGCCAACGTCCTGACTTTC. Translating gives CASSPGANVLTF.